One sample yielded the 26 T cell receptor beta chains listed below, sequenced in a study of post-analysis software for immune sequencing data. Study-level findings and limits: Patients had higher frequencies than controls of a handful of TRBV segments, including TRBV5-6, TRBV5-1 and TRBV20-1.

No cognate antigen is known for these TCRs. Each TCR beta cDNA library carried unique molecular identifiers. MiXCR, applied by TCRdb to the PCR reads, yields one record per CDR3 protein. The table includes around 710,000 distinct CDR3 sequences, about 45% detected once. Sequencing was carried out using blood. These receptors were collected from a girl aged 5-17 years with multiple sclerosis.

The J gene is TRBJ2-7, the V gene TRBV27; the match to TRBD1 covers 8 bases. The germline V gene has CDR1 MNHEY and CDR2 SMNVEV (reference sequence). The ends lost 3 bases at V and 3 bases at J; junction bases unmatched: 7. This CDR3 is 15 amino acids long. The CDR3 loop is CASSFRTGLIYEQYF. In DNA, the CDR3 is TGTGCCAGCAGTTTCCGGACAGGGTTGATCTACGAGCAGTACTTC.

The chain is built from TRBV7-9 and TRBJ2-1; 10 bases fit TRBD2. Germline V gene sequence: CDR1 SEHNR, CDR2 FQNEAQ (reference sequence). This CDR3 is 16 amino acids long. V shed 5 bases and J 6 bases; nucleotides not matched to a gene: 10. The CDR3 loop is CASSTAAGGLINEQFF. CDR3 nucleotide sequence: TGTGCCAGCAGCACTGCAGCGGGAGGGCTGATCAATGAGCAGTTCTTC.

This chain joins TRBV5-6 and TRBJ1-2; D remains unclear. CDR1 is SGHDT and CDR2 is YYEEEE in the germline V gene. The CDR3 runs 11 residues. V lost 5 bases, J lost 5 bases, and 7 bases lay in between. The CDR3 sequence: CASRSAYGYTF. DNA of the CDR3: TGTGCCAGCAGGTCAGCGTATGGCTACACCTTC. The entire variable domain, with the rest obtained from reference TRBV5-6 and TRBJ1-2, is as follows: DAGVTQSPTHLIKTRGQQVTLRCSPKSGHDTVSWYQQALGQGPQFIFQYYEEEERQRGNFPDRFSGHQFPNYSSELNVNALLLGDSALYLCASRSAYGYTFGSGTRLTVV.

This clonotype was observed a handful of times. The V call is TRBV20-1, the J call TRBJ2-5; 7 positions agree with TRBD2. V trimming: 3 bases; J trimming: 1 base; junction bases outside the gene matches: 8. Germline V gene sequence: CDR1 DFQATT, CDR2 SNEGSKA (reference sequence). The CDR3 has 15 amino acids. The CDR3: CSASPSTSAQETQYF. The DNA for the CDR3 is TGCAGTGCTAGTCCCTCCACTAGCGCCCAAGAGACCCAGTACTTC.

This chain joins TRBV4-2 and TRBJ1-5; no clear D. This CDR3 spans 15 amino acids. Germline loops: CDR1 LGHNA, CDR2 YNFKEQ. Between the trimmed V and J ends, which lost 1 base and 3 bases, there was a span of 10 bases. CDR3 DNA: TGTGCCAGCAGCCAAGCGAAACAGTCCAATCAGCCCCAGCATTTT. Its translation: CASSQAKQSNQPQHF.

This clonotype was seen a handful of times. V and J are TRBV10-3 and TRBJ2-7; 9 bases match TRBD1. The CDR3 covers 17 residues. Germline CDR1 is ENHRY and CDR2 is SYGVKD. V lost 0 bases to trimming and J lost 2 bases; unmatched junction nucleotides: 8. CDR3: CAISESIGQGNPYEQYF. CDR3 sequence (DNA): TGTGCCATCAGTGAGTCGATCGGACAGGGGAACCCCTACGAGCAGTACTTC.

The V and J genes are TRBV10-3 and TRBJ1-3; D gene unclear. V lost 0 bases and J lost 7, with 10 bases in between. The CDR3 covers 14 residues. The germline gives CDR1 ENHRY, CDR2 SYGVKD. The CDR3 loop is CAISESAEGNTIYF. The CDR3, as DNA: TGTGCCATCAGTGAGTCGGCCGAGGGCAACACCATATATTTT.

The chain combines TRBV25-1 with TRBJ1-2; the match to TRBD1 covers 8 bases. The CDR3 loop spans 15 amino acids. Looked up from germline, CDR1 is MGHDK and CDR2 is SYGVNS. The V segment lost 4 bases and the J segment 8 bases; nucleotides outside the gene matches: 12. The CDR3 DNA follows: TGTGCCAGCAGTGTAGTCGGACAGGGATCGAGAGGCTACACCTTC. Its translation is CASSVVGQGSRGYTF.

The chain couples TRBV5-1 to TRBJ1-2; 7 bases line up with TRBD1. The CDR3 has 13 residues. Germline trimming cut 3 bases from V and 8 bases from J; bases unmatched to any gene: 7. CDR1 SGHRS and CDR2 YFSETQ come from the germline V gene. The CDR3 coding sequence is TGCGCCAGCAGCTCGCGGCAGGGGGAAGGCTACACCTTC. Translated: CASSSRQGEGYTF.

This chain links TRBV29-1 with TRBJ1-5; D not certain. The germline V gene encodes CDR1 SQVTM and CDR2 ANQGSEA. This CDR3 contains 12 residues. V dropped 4 bases and J dropped 4 bases, with 8 bases sitting between them. This CDR3 is CSVGQPNQPQHF. The CDR3 nucleotides read TGCAGCGTTGGTCAGCCTAATCAGCCCCAGCATTTT.

This clonotype has just a few counts. The chain carries TRBV7-9 and TRBJ2-1; weak D call: TRBD1 (5 bases). The germline V and J ends were trimmed by 5 bases and 8 bases, with 13 bases remaining between them. CDR3 length equals 13 residues. Germline CDR1 SEHNR, CDR2 FQNEAQ (reference sequence). CDR3 DNA sequence: TGTGCCAGCAGCGTTTATCTAGGGGATGAGCAGTTCTTC. Protein: CASSVYLGDEQFF.

The chain couples TRBV11-2 to TRBJ1-1; 7 bases match TRBD1. With V trimmed by 6 bases and J by 5 bases, 9 bases remained unmatched. Germline assignment: CDR1 SGHAT and CDR2 FQNNGV. The CDR3 is made up of 14 amino acids. CDR3 coding DNA: TGTGCCAGCAGGGTAGGGGGCTGGGGAACTGAAGCTTTCTTT. It translates to CASRVGGWGTEAFF.

The gene calls are TRBV9 and TRBJ2-1; 7 positions match TRBD2. Germline loops: CDR1 SGDLS, CDR2 YYNGEE. The CDR3 contains 14 residues. Trimming took 4 bases from V and 8 from J; bases not matched to a gene: 9. The CDR3 sequence is CASSPPPRGDEQFF. The CDR3 nucleotides are TGTGCCAGCAGCCCCCCTCCCCGGGGGGATGAGCAGTTCTTC.

The chain employs TRBV7-2 and TRBJ2-7; TRBD1 is a possible D gene (6 bases). Between the trimmed V and J ends, which lost 1 base and 5 bases, there was a span of 18 bases. This CDR3 is built from 16 residues. Germline loops: CDR1 SGHTA, CDR2 FQGNSA. CDR3 DNA sequence: TGTGCCAGCAGCTTAGTCAGTCAGGGGAAAACCCACGAGCAGTACTTC. Its protein product is CASSLVSQGKTHEQYF.

The chain is built from TRBV5-1 and TRBJ2-4, with 12 positions matching TRBD2. The tail of the sequence fits TRBJ2-7 better, so the J call may be wrong. Germline CDR1 SGHRS, CDR2 YFSETQ. The CDR3 runs to 14 residues. The DNA of the CDR3 is TGCGCCAGCAATCTAGCGGGAGGGCCCCACGAGCAGTACTTC. Residues: CASNLAGGPHEQYF.

This clonotype was counted only a few times. An end of the junction differs from the germline gene, which may be a read error. The rearrangement uses TRBV28 and TRBJ2-1; 10 nucleotides agree with TRBD1. CDR1 is MDHEN, CDR2 SYDVKM, per germline. The CDR3 spans 18 residues. The CDR3 DNA reads as TGTGCCTGCAGAAGGGGGACAGGGGAGGCATACTCCTACAATGAGCAGTTCTTC. Protein product: CACRRGTGEAYSYNEQFF.

This clonotype appeared a single time. CDR3 protein: CASSFNRGREQYF. CDR3 sequence (DNA): TGTGCCAGCAGTTTCAACAGGGGGCGCGAGCAGTACTTC. This rearrangement joins TRBV12-3 or TRBV12-4 to TRBJ2-7, with 9 positions matching TRBD1. This CDR3 contains 13 residues. Germline trimming cut 3 bases from V and 6 bases from J; bases unmatched to any gene: 3.

The chain employs TRBV20-1 and TRBJ2-1; no clear D gene. V was cut by 5 bases and J by 0 bases, with 11 bases left in between. Germline CDR1 reads DFQATT; CDR2 reads SNEGSKA (reference sequence). The CDR3 is 14 amino acids. CDR3 sequence reads: CSAGPAGSYNEQFF. In DNA form, the CDR3 reads TGCAGTGCTGGTCCCGCAGGCTCCTACAATGAGCAGTTCTTC.

The rearrangement uses TRBV12-3 or TRBV12-4 and TRBJ2-1; 11 nucleotides match TRBD2. CDR3 length: 14 residues. Trimming at V came to 3 bases and at J to 8 bases, leaving 3 bases not matched to a gene. The CDR3 sequence: CASSLGTSGDEQFF. Written as DNA, the CDR3 is TGTGCCAGCAGTTTGGGGACTAGCGGTGATGAGCAGTTCTTC.

This clonotype came up a few times. The chain combines TRBV25-1 with TRBJ2-2, with 7 bases matching TRBD1. The CDR3 runs 17 residues. V gave up 2 bases and J gave up 5 bases; unmatched junction bases: 11. Germline V gene data show CDR1 as MGHDK and CDR2 as SYGVNS. CDR3 sequence reads: CASSEVRTGVGTGELFF. The CDR3 DNA follows: TGTGCCAGCAGTGAAGTCCGCACAGGGGTGGGGACCGGGGAGCTGTTTTTT.

V and J are TRBV10-3 and TRBJ2-1; 9 bases agree with TRBD2. The J segment lost 9 bases and the V segment lost 11 bases, leaving 8 bases of the junction unmatched. CDR1 is ENHRY and CDR2 is SYGVKD in the germline V gene. The CDR3 is 12 residues long. The CDR3 here is CAVSGSAGEQFF. The CDR3 DNA reads as TGTGCCGTTAGCGGGAGCGCCGGTGAGCAGTTCTTC.

The J gene is TRBJ2-7, the V gene TRBV14; 9 nucleotides match TRBD1. Trimming cost V 2 bases and J 4 bases; bases outside gene matches: 12. Germline V gives CDR1 SGHDN, CDR2 FVKESK. The CDR3 is made up of 17 amino acids. CDR3 sequence reads: CASSQNRGQDPRYEQYF. The DNA of the CDR3 is TGTGCCAGCAGCCAAAACAGGGGGCAAGACCCCAGGTACGAGCAGTACTTC.

Concerning this clonotype itself: Given a much more abundant clone one base away, this may be a read error. The rearrangement joins TRBV15 to TRBJ2-1; D not certain. The CDR3 has 14 residues. Germline CDR1 reads LNHNV; CDR2 reads YYDKDF (reference sequence). CDR3 loop: CATSGDRPGHEQFF. CDR3 DNA: TGTGCCACCAGCGGAGATCGCCCGGGTCATGAGCAGTTCTTC.

For this clonotype: At one end, the junction sequence differs from germline, possibly due to a read error. V and J are TRBV7-9 and TRBJ2-1; no definite D call. The CDR3 is made up of 15 amino acids. The germline V gene has CDR1 SEHNR and CDR2 FQNEAQ (reference sequence). This CDR3 reads CVSSPARGWGNEQFF. The CDR3 DNA sequence: TGTGTCAGCAGCCCGGCGAGAGGTTGGGGCAATGAGCAGTTCTTC.

This chain joins TRBV12-3 or TRBV12-4 and TRBJ1-5, with D hard to call. The length of the CDR3 is 17 residues. Trimming took 5 bases from V and 0 from J, leaving 17 bases between them. CDR3 sequence (DNA): TGTGCCAGCAGTCAATCCAGGACGGACGTTAGCAATCAGCCCCAGCATTTT. The encoded protein is CASSQSRTDVSNQPQHF.

This chain joins TRBV20-1 and TRBJ2-1; TRBD2 aligns across 8 bases. V shed 6 bases, J shed 10 bases, and the junction held 2 bases outside the gene matches. The V gene's germline CDR1 is DFQATT and CDR2 SNEGSKA (reference sequence). The CDR3 length is 10 residues. This CDR3 is CSASSGEQFF. CDR3 DNA sequence: TGCAGTGCGTCTAGCGGGGAGCAGTTCTTC.